One sample yielded the 28 T cell receptor beta chains listed below, sequenced in a study of radiotherapy plus CTLA-4 blockade in lung cancer. Produced via immunoSEQ multiplex PCR; TCRdb's table is partial and in-frame only. Among around 91,000 clones, 85% to 90% were seen once, and the ten largest hold 4.5% to 6%. The specimen comprised peripheral blood, sampled from a patient treated with radiotherapy plus ipilimumab. The receptors derive from a human donor with non-small cell lung cancer that progressed on radiotherapy plus ipilimumab.

The CDR3 region has the DNA TGCGCCAGCAGCCGTAGCGGGAGTGGGGGCAATGAGCAGTTCTTC. It translates to CASSRSGSGGNEQFF. This rearrangement joins TRBV5-1 to TRBJ2-1, with TRBD2 matching 9 bases. The germline V gene has CDR1 SGHRS and CDR2 YFSETQ. Unmatched junction bases numbered 8, after V lost 4 bases and J lost 6 bases. This CDR3 has 15 residues.

This clone was observed a single time. The rearrangement joins TRBV2 to TRBJ1-5, with D possibly matching TRBD1 (5 bases). The CDR3 has 13 residues. V was shortened by 10 bases and J by 2 bases, with 12 bases between the two germline ends. CDR1 is SNHLY, CDR2 FYNNEI, per germline. CDR3 residues: CATGRDRNQPQHF. CDR3 bases: TGTGCCACAGGCCGGGACCGCAATCAGCCCCAGCATTTT.

This clone has more than one count but fewer than ten. V is TRBV18 and J is TRBJ1-5; 8 bases align to TRBD1. The germline gives CDR1 KGHSH, CDR2 LQKENI. The CDR3 runs to 16 residues. The J segment lost 11 bases and the V segment lost 1 base, leaving 13 bases of the junction unmatched. The CDR3 region has the DNA TGTGCCAGCTCACCACGTAATATTGGGACAGGCCCAGCCCAGCATTTT. This gives the protein CASSPRNIGTGPAQHF.

The rearrangement uses TRBV6-6 and TRBJ2-3; D remains ambiguous. Germline lookup yields CDR1 MNHNY and CDR2 SVGAGI (reference sequence). V was shortened by 5 bases and J by 0 bases, with 9 bases between the two germline ends. The CDR3 spans 14 residues. This CDR3 reads CASSVAASTDTQYF. CDR3 sequence (DNA): TGTGCCAGCAGTGTGGCAGCTAGCACAGATACGCAGTATTTT.

This sequence joins TRBV28 and TRBJ2-2; D remains unclear. With 3 bases removed from V and 1 base from J, the gap between germline ends came to 9 bases. The CDR3 consists of 15 residues. Germline lookup yields CDR1 MDHEN and CDR2 SYDVKM. CDR3 sequence reads: CASSLGPGNTGELFF. CDR3 sequence (DNA): TGTGCCAGCAGTTTGGGCCCCGGGAACACCGGGGAGCTGTTTTTT.

This chain connects TRBV9 to TRBJ1-1; D not resolved. This CDR3 is built from 13 residues. V was cut by 0 bases and J by 3 bases, with 6 bases left in between. CDR1 is SGDLS and CDR2 is YYNGEE in the germline V gene. In DNA, the CDR3 is TGTGCCAGCAGCGTAGAGTGGCACACTGAAGCTTTCTTT. Its protein product is CASSVEWHTEAFF.

The V gene is TRBV12-5, the J gene TRBJ2-7, with D perhaps TRBD2 (6 bases). The germline gives CDR1 LGHNT, CDR2 FRNRAP. The CDR3 runs 16 residues. Trimming took 0 bases from V and 4 from J, leaving 16 bases between them. In nucleotides, the CDR3 is TGTGCTAGTGGTTTGGTACTCTCTAGCGACATTTACGAGCAGTACTTC. It specifies CASGLVLSSDIYEQYF.

J is TRBJ1-5 and V is TRBV7-9, with D possibly TRBD1 on 5 matching bases. Germline V lookup: CDR1 SEHNR, CDR2 FQNEAQ (reference sequence). Trimming removed 5 bases from V and 0 bases from J, with 11 bases in between. The CDR3 has 15 residues. The CDR3 DNA follows: TGTGCCAGCAGCGTTGGGGGAATTAGCAATCAGCCCCAGCATTTT. This gives the protein CASSVGGISNQPQHF.

The chain uses TRBV4-1 and TRBJ1-4, with D unresolved. The CDR3 spans 13 residues. Trimming stripped 1 base from V and 4 bases from J, with 4 bases between. Germline loops: CDR1 MGHRA, CDR2 YSYEKL. The CDR3 DNA sequence: TGCGCCAGCAGCCAAGCGATTAATGAAAAACTGTTTTTT. Translation: CASSQAINEKLFF.

The J gene is TRBJ2-1, the V gene TRBV2; D not certain. Germline V gene sequence: CDR1 SNHLY, CDR2 FYNNEI. V shed 7 bases and J shed 7 bases, with 17 bases lying between them. CDR3 length: 14 amino acids. The CDR3 DNA reads as TGTGCCAGCATCTCTACGAACACCGGGAATGAGCAGTTCTTC. Its translation: CASISTNTGNEQFF.

The rearrangement uses TRBV2 and TRBJ2-5, with D uncertain. V lost 6 bases to trimming and J lost 1 base, with 15 bases between them. This CDR3 spans 15 amino acids. Germline-derived CDR1 and CDR2 are SNHLY and FYNNEI. The CDR3 spells CASSPQTLPQETQYF. The CDR3 DNA is TGTGCCAGCAGCCCGCAGACTCTCCCCCAAGAGACCCAGTACTTC.

The rearrangement joins TRBV9 to TRBJ2-7; D may correspond to TRBD1 or TRBD2 (5 bases each). This CDR3 is built from 15 residues. Germline V gives CDR1 SGDLS, CDR2 YYNGEE. V shed 0 bases and J shed 6 bases, with 16 bases lying between them. CDR3 amino acids: CASSVGDLVGSEQYF. CDR3 bases: TGTGCCAGCAGCGTAGGGGACCTCGTCGGCTCCGAGCAGTACTTC.

The V and J genes are TRBV7-3 and TRBJ2-7, with TRBD2 matching 8 bases. With V trimmed by 3 bases and J by 7 bases, 14 bases remained unmatched. The CDR3 extends over 16 amino acids. CDR1 and CDR2 (germline): SGHTA, FQGTGA. CDR3 sequence (DNA): TGTGCCAGCAGCTTGTGGAGCGGGAGTTTAAGTAGTGAGCAGTACTTC. This sequence encodes CASSLWSGSLSSEQYF.

The V and J genes are TRBV4-1 and TRBJ2-3; weak D call: TRBD2 (6 bases). V lost 3 bases and J lost 3, with 16 bases in between. The CDR3 is 16 amino acids. Germline values: CDR1 MGHRA, CDR2 YSYEKL. CDR3 DNA sequence: TGCGCCAGCAGCCAGTTAGCGGTTCCAGAGACAGATACGCAGTATTTT. This codes for CASSQLAVPETDTQYF.

This chain connects TRBV19 to TRBJ1-5; 12 bases agree with TRBD1. In germline, CDR1 is LNHDA, CDR2 SQIVND (reference sequence). The CDR3 is 17 residues long. Unmatched junction bases numbered 13, after V lost 6 bases and J lost 7 bases. CDR3 protein: CASSPPPGQGARQPQHF. For the CDR3, the DNA is TGTGCCAGTAGCCCCCCTCCGGGACAGGGGGCGAGGCAGCCCCAGCATTTT.

The chain links TRBV6-1 to TRBJ1-4; 8 bases line up with TRBD1. CDR1 is MNHNS, CDR2 SASEGT, per germline. This CDR3 is 15 amino acids long. The V gene end was trimmed by 5 bases and the J gene end by 6 bases; junction bases not matched to a gene: 8. In DNA form, the CDR3 reads TGTGCCAGCAGTCGGACAGGGATTTTTGATGAAAAACTGTTTTTT. It is translated as CASSRTGIFDEKLFF.

The rearrangement uses TRBV5-8 and TRBJ2-7; TRBD2 aligns across 7 bases. This CDR3 region has 13 residues. V trimming: 4 bases; J trimming: 3 bases; junction bases outside the gene matches: 4. The germline V gene has CDR1 SGHTS and CDR2 YDEGEE. This CDR3 reads CASSRGVSYEQYF. The CDR3, as DNA: TGTGCCAGCAGCCGGGGGGTTAGCTACGAGCAGTACTTC.

CDR3 nucleotide sequence: TGCGCCAGCAGCCAATTTACGACAGGCGATCAGCCCCAGCATTTT. Amino acids: CASSQFTTGDQPQHF. This rearrangement joins TRBV4-1 to TRBJ1-5, with D possibly being TRBD1 (6 bases). The V end lost 2 bases, the J end lost 5 bases, and 13 bases lay between the germline ends. Germline V lookup: CDR1 MGHRA, CDR2 YSYEKL. CDR3 length: 15 residues.

By frequency in the sample, this clone is medium-sized. The gene calls are TRBV7-9 and TRBJ2-1; no reliable D call. V lost 4 bases and J 5 bases, leaving 9 bases between the germline ends. The CDR3 totals 13 residues. Germline-derived CDR1 and CDR2 are SEHNR and FQNEAQ (reference sequence). DNA of the CDR3: TGTGCCAGCAGCTCACTTGGGGACAATGAGCAGTTCTTC. It yields the protein CASSSLGDNEQFF.

The chain carries TRBV7-6 and TRBJ2-1; 8 positions match TRBD1. The CDR3 sequence is 16 residues long. Unmatched junction bases numbered 9, after V lost 2 bases and J lost 6 bases. Germline lookup yields CDR1 SGHVS and CDR2 FNYEAQ. As DNA, the CDR3 is TGTGCCAGCAGCTTACGGGACAGGCTTGGGGGCAATGAGCAGTTCTTC. This translates into CASSLRDRLGGNEQFF.

This chain links TRBV5-1 with TRBJ2-3, with D hard to call. V lost 7 bases and J 0 bases, leaving 12 bases between the germline ends. CDR3 length: 14 amino acids. Germline lookup yields CDR1 SGHRS and CDR2 YFSETQ. CDR3 in DNA: TGCGCCAGCGACTGGGCCACAAGCACAGATACGCAGTATTTT. Its protein product is CASDWATSTDTQYF.

The chain carries TRBV6-5 and TRBJ2-5, with D unclear. The V end lost 0 bases, the J end lost 5 bases, and 7 bases lay between the germline ends. This CDR3 is 13 amino acids long. The V gene's germline CDR1 is MNHEY and CDR2 SVGAGI. CDR3 sequence reads: CASSYSAAETQYF. In DNA, the CDR3 is TGTGCCAGCAGTTACTCGGCGGCGGAGACCCAGTACTTC.

This chain uses TRBV19 with TRBJ2-2; 7 nucleotides agree with TRBD2. Germline CDR1 LNHDA, CDR2 SQIVND (reference sequence). This CDR3 is 13 amino acids long. Trimming took 6 bases from V and 6 from J; bases not matched to a gene: 4. CDR3 loop: CASSWGGPGELFF. The CDR3 DNA reads TGTGCCAGTAGCTGGGGGGGTCCCGGGGAGCTGTTTTTT.

This clone was picked up a small number of times. The chain couples TRBV7-2 to TRBJ1-1, with no clear D. Trimming took off 5 bases at V and 6 bases at J, with 16 bases between the two ends. Per germline, CDR1 SGHTA and CDR2 FQGNSA. The CDR3 extends over 14 amino acids. DNA for the CDR3: TGTGCCAGCAGCCCCTTGAGGATTCCAGCTGAAGCTTTCTTT. Residues: CASSPLRIPAEAFF. Complete variable domain (other parts from reference TRBV7-2 and TRBJ1-1): GAGVSQSPSNKVTEKGKDVELRCDPISGHTALYWYRQSLGQGLEFLIYFQGNSAPDKSGLPSDRFSAERTGGSVSTLTIQRTQQEDSAVYLCASSPLRIPAEAFFGQGTRLTVV.

V usage is TRBV6-1 and J usage is TRBJ1-2; TRBD1 matches at 7 bases. J lost 6 bases, V lost 7 bases, and 14 bases had no gene match. CDR3 length: 15 amino acids. CDR1 is MNHNS and CDR2 is SASEGT in the germline V gene. DNA for the CDR3: TGTGCCAGCACCAACCCCGGAGGGGACAGAGATGGCTACACCTTC. Its protein is CASTNPGGDRDGYTF.

The DNA for the CDR3 is TGTGCCAGCAGCTCACAGGGGTGGCGGCAGCCCCAGCATTTT. It is translated as CASSSQGWRQPQHF. This sequence joins TRBV7-2 and TRBJ1-5; 7 bases align to TRBD1. The CDR3 sequence is 14 residues long. J lost 7 bases, V lost 4 bases, and 7 bases had no gene match. Germline CDR1 is SGHTA and CDR2 is FQGNSA.

The chain carries TRBV7-2 and TRBJ2-3; TRBD2 matches 7 bases. CDR3 size: 12 residues. The germline V gene encodes CDR1 SGHTA and CDR2 FQGNSA. The CDR3 loop is CAIERDTDTQYF. CDR3 DNA: TGTGCTATCGAGCGGGACACAGATACGCAGTATTTT.

V gene TRBV6-6 combines with J gene TRBJ1-1; D is possibly TRBD1 (6 bases). Per the germline V gene, CDR1 is MNHNY and CDR2 is SVGAGI (reference sequence). CDR3 size: 16 residues. Trimming pared 2 bases from V and 0 bases from J, leaving 13 bases between. The CDR3 DNA sequence: TGTGCCAGCAGTTACAGGGCCGGGGGCCTGAACACTGAAGCTTTCTTT. Residues: CASSYRAGGLNTEAFF.